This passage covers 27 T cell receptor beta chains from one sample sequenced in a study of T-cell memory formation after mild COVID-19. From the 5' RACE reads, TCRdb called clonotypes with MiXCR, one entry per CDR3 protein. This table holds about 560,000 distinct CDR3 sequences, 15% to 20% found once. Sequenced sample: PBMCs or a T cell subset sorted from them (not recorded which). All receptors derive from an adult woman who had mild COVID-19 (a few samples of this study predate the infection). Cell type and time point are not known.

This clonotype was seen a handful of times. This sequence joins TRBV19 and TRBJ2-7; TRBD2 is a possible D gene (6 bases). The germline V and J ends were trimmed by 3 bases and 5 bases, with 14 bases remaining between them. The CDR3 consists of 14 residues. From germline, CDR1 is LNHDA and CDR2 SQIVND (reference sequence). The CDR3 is CASSMLLADDEQYF. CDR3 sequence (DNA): TGTGCCAGTAGTATGTTACTAGCTGACGACGAGCAGTACTTC.

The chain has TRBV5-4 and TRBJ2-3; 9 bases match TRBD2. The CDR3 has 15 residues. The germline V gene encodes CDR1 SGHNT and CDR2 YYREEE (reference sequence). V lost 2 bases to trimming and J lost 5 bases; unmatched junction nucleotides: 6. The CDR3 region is CASSFRGGAIDTQYF. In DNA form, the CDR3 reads TGTGCCAGCAGCTTTCGCGGGGGGGCTATAGATACGCAGTATTTT.

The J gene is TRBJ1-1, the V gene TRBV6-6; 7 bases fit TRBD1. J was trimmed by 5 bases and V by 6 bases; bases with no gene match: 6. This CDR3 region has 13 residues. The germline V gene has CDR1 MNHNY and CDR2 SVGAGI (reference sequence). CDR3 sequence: CASRYTGETEAFF. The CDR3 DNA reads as TGTGCCAGCAGGTATACAGGGGAAACTGAAGCTTTCTTT.

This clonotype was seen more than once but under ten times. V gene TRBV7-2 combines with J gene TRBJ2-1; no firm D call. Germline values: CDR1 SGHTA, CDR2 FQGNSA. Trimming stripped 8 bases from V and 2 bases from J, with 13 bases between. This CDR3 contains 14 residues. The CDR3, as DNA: TGTGCCAGCGGATCCAACAGAGCCTACAATGAGCAGTTCTTC. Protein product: CASGSNRAYNEQFF.

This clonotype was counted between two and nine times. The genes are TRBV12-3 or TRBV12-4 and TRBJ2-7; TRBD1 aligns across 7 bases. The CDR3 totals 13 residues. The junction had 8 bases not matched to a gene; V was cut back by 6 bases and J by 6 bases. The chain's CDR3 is CASSLRQGFEQYF. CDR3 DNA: TGTGCCAGCAGCCTACGACAGGGCTTCGAGCAGTACTTC.

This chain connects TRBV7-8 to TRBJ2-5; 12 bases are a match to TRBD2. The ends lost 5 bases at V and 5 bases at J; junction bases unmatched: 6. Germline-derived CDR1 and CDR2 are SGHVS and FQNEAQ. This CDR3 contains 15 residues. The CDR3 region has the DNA TGTGCCAGCAGCCCTAGCGGGAGGGCCAGGGAGACCCAGTACTTC. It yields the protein CASSPSGRARETQYF.

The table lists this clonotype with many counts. The CDR3 sequence is CSANRLAGGPGGTDTQYF. The CDR3 region has the DNA TGCAGTGCAAACAGACTAGCGGGGGGACCCGGTGGCACAGATACGCAGTATTTT. The chain has TRBV20-1 and TRBJ2-3; 13 bases match TRBD2. J lost 1 base, V lost 6 bases, and 13 bases had no gene match. Germline values: CDR1 DFQATT, CDR2 SNEGSKA (reference sequence). The CDR3 has 18 residues.

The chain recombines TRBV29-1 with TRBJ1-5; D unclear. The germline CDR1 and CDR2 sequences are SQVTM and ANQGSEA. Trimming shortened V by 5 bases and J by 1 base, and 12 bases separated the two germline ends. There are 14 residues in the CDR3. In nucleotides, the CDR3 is TGCAGCGTTCTCACGGGCGGCAGCAATCAGCCCCAGCATTTT. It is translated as CSVLTGGSNQPQHF.

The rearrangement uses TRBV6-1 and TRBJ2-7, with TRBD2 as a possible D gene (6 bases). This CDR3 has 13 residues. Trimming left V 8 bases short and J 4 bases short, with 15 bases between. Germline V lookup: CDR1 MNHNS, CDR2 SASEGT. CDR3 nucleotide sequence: TGTGCCAGCGGGAGGTCAGGGAGGTACGAGCAGTACTTC. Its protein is CASGRSGRYEQYF.

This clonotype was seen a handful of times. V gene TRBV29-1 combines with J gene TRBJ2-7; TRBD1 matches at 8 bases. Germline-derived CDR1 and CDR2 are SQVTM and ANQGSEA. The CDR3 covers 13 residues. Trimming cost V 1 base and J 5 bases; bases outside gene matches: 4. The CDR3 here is CSVEGTGLDEQYF. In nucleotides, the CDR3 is TGCAGCGTTGAAGGGACAGGGCTTGACGAGCAGTACTTC.

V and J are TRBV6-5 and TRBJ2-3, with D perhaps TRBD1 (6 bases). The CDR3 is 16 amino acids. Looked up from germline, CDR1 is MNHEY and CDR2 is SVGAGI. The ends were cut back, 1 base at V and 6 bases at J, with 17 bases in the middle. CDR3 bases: TGTGCCAGCAGTTACTTTCGCGGGCCAGGGGCTGATACGCAGTATTTT. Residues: CASSYFRGPGADTQYF.

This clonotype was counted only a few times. The CDR3 loop is CASSLGRGEQYF. CDR3 in DNA: TGTGCCAGCAGCTTAGGCCGGGGCGAGCAGTACTTC. The V call is TRBV5-6, the J call TRBJ2-7; a possible D gene is TRBD2 (5 bases). The V gene lost 2 bases and the J gene lost 6 bases, with 9 bases spanning the gap. Germline CDR1 reads SGHDT; CDR2 reads YYEEEE. The CDR3 consists of 12 residues. Full variable domain (missing parts from reference TRBV5-6 and TRBJ2-7): DAGVTQSPTHLIKTRGQQVTLRCSPKSGHDTVSWYQQALGQGPQFIFQYYEEEERQRGNFPDRFSGHQFPNYSSELNVNALLLGDSALYLCASSLGRGEQYFGPGTRLTVT.

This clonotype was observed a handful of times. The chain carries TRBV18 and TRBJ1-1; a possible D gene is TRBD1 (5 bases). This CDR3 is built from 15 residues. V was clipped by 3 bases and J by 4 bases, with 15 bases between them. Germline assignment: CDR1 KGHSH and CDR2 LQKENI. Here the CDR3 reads CASSPRQREATEAFF. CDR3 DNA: TGTGCCAGCTCACCGCGACAGCGGGAGGCCACTGAAGCTTTCTTT. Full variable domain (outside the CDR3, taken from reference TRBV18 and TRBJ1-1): NAGVMQNPRHLVRRRGQEARLRCSPMKGHSHVYWYRQLPEEGLKFMVYLQKENIIDESGMPKERFSAEFPKEGPSILRIQQVVRGDSAAYFCASSPRQREATEAFFGQGTRLTVV.

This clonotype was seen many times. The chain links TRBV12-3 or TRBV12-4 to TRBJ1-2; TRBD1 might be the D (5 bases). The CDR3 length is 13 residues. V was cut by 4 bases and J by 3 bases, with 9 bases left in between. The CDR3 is CASSSGRHYGYTF. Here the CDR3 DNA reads TGTGCCAGCAGTTCGGGACGGCACTATGGCTACACCTTC.

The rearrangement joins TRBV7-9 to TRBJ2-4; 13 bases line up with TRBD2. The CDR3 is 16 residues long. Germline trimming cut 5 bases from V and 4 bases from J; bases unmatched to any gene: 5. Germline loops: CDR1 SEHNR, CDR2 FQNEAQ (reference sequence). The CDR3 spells CASSPRTSGSKNIQYF. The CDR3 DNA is TGTGCCAGCAGCCCTCGGACTAGCGGGAGTAAAAACATTCAGTACTTC.

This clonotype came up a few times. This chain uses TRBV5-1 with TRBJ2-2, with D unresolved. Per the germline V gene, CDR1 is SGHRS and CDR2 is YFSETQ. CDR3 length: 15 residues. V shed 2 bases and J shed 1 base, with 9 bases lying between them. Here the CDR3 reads CASSFSPLNTGELFF. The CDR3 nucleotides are TGCGCCAGCAGCTTTAGCCCCCTGAACACCGGGGAGCTGTTTTTT.

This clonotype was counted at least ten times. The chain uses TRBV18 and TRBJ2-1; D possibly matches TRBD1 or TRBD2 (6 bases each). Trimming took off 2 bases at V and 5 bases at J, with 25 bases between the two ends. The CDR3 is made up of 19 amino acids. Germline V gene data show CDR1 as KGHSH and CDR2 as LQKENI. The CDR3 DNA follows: TGTGCCAGCTCACCATCACGGTCTTACAGGGTGGGACTCCACAATGAGCAGTTCTTC. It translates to CASSPSRSYRVGLHNEQFF. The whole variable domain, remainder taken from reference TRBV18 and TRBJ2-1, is NAGVMQNPRHLVRRRGQEARLRCSPMKGHSHVYWYRQLPEEGLKFMVYLQKENIIDESGMPKERFSAEFPKEGPSILRIQQVVRGDSAAYFCASSPSRSYRVGLHNEQFFGPGTRLTVL.

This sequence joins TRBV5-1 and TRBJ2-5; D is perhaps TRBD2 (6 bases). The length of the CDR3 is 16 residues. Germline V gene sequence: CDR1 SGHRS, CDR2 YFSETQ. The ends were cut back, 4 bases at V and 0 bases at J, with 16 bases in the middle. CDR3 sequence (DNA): TGCGCCAGCAGCGAATCCCCCCGGGACTACCAAGAGACCCAGTACTTC. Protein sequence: CASSESPRDYQETQYF.

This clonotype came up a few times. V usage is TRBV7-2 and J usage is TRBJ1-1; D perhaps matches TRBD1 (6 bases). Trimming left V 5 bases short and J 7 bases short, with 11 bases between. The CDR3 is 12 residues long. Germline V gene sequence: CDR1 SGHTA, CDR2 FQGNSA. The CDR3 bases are TGTGCCAGCAGCGATGGGACATATGAAGCTTTCTTT. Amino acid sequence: CASSDGTYEAFF.

In DNA form, the CDR3 reads TGTGCCAGCAGCCAGTCATCCCCCAATAACCCCCAGCATTTT. Translated: CASSQSSPNNPQHF. This chain links TRBV4-2 with TRBJ1-5, with D hard to call. The V end lost 3 bases, the J end lost 10 bases, and 16 bases lay between the germline ends. The CDR3 length is 14 residues. Germline lookup yields CDR1 LGHNA and CDR2 YNFKEQ.

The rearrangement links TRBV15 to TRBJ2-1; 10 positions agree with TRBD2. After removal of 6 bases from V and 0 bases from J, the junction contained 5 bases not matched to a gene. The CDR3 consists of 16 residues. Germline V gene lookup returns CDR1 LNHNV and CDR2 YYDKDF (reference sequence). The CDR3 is CATRTIAGGSYNEQFF. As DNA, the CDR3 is TGTGCCACCAGAACAATAGCGGGGGGCTCCTACAATGAGCAGTTCTTC.

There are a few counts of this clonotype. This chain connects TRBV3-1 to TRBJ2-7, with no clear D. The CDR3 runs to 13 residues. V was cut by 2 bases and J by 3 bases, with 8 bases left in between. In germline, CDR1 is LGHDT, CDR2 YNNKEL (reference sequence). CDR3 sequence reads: CASSQTVYYEQYF. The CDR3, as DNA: TGTGCCAGCAGCCAAACAGTTTACTACGAGCAGTACTTC.

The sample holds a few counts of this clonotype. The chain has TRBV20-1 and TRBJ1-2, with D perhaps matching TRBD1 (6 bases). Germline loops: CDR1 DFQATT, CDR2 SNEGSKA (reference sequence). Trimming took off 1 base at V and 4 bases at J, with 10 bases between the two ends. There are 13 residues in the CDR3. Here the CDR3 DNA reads TGCAGTGCTAGAGTTTTACAGGGCTATGGCTACACCTTC. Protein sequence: CSARVLQGYGYTF.

CDR3 loop: CSARGGQGNNEKLFF. In DNA, the CDR3 is TGCAGTGCTAGAGGAGGACAGGGGAATAATGAAAAACTGTTTTTT. This chain connects TRBV20-1 to TRBJ1-4, with 9 bases identical to TRBD1. CDR1 is DFQATT and CDR2 is SNEGSKA in the germline V gene (reference sequence). The CDR3 loop spans 15 amino acids. Germline trimming cut 1 base from V and 4 bases from J; bases unmatched to any gene: 4.

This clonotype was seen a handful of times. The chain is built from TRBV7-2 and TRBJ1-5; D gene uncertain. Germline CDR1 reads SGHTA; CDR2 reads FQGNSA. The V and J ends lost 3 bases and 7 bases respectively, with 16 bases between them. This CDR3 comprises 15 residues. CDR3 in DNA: TGTGCCAGCAGCTTCGGACCCGTATCGGTCCAGCCCCAGCATTTT. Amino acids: CASSFGPVSVQPQHF.

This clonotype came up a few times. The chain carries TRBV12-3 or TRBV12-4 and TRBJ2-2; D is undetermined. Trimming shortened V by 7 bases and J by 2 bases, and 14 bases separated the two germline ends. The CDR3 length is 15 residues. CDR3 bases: TGTGCCAGCACCCTCATTGGGGAAAACACCGGGGAGCTGTTTTTT. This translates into CASTLIGENTGELFF.

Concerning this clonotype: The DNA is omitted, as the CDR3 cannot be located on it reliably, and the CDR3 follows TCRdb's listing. The CDR3 reads CASSSSTSGETQYF. V and J are TRBV7-8 and TRBJ2-5. The germline CDR1 and CDR2 sequences are SGHVS and FQNEAQ. The CDR3 length equals 14 residues, ends included.